The sequence of this T cell receptor (beta chain) was determined in a study of OX40 agonist ivuxolimab in advanced cancers. Turning to the study itself: Ivuxolimab, an antibody that agonizes OX40 (CD134), was administered to the patients. Patients with prior anti-PD-1, anti-PD-L1 or anti-CTLA-4 therapy were eligible; 35% to 45% had some. Whole-study findings and limits: Antigen specificity of clonally expanded peripheral T cells was not established.

The V and J ends lost 2 bases and 5 bases respectively, with 5 bases between them. The CDR3 spans 12 residues. CDR1 is MNHNS, CDR2 SASEGT, per germline. Baseline, cycle 4 day 1, and cycle 7 day 1 were the blood sampling points. The data were produced by immunoSEQ multiplex PCR, yet TCRdb's version contains in-frame clones alone and is incomplete. The profile covers 82,000 or so clones, with around nine tenths appearing a single time and 1.1% taken by the ten largest. Comments on this clone: Its antigen is unidentified.

The receptor's source is an adult with an advanced solid tumor such as melanoma, head and neck, liver or kidney cancer. V is TRBV6-1 and J is TRBJ2-3; no reliable D call. Material: CD4+ or CD8+ T cells sorted from blood, obtained in a trial of the OX40 agonist ivuxolimab. CDR3 sequence reads: CASSEMGDTQYF. Written as DNA, the CDR3 is TGTGCCAGCAGTGAAATGGGAGATACGCAGTATTTT.